The present TCR beta chain was sequenced within a study of Tregs in tolerant kidney transplant recipients. Thawed PBMCs were FACS-sorted into unstimulated CD4+CD25+CD127- regulatory T cells, CD4+CD25- non-regulatory cells, CD4 and CD8 cells. TCRdb's table, derived via immunoSEQ multiplex PCR, lists solely in-frame clones and lacks some. This table holds around 15,000 clones, about four fifths found once. Germline V gives CDR1 GTSNPN, CDR2 SVGIG (reference sequence). The V end was cut by 0 bases, the J end by 5 bases, with 16 bases between. The CDR3 is 15 residues long. J is TRBJ1-2 and V is TRBV30; D is unclear. The receptor comes from a human donor who received a combined kidney and bone marrow transplant. Material: Tregs from blood, obtained before the transplant. CDR3 amino acids: CAWSVARRLGYGYTF. The CDR3 region has the DNA TGTGCCTGGAGTGTAGCAAGGAGGCTGGGGTATGGCTACACCTTC.